The 10 T cell receptor beta chains presented below share a single source sample, sequenced in a study of T cell responses to AZD1222 COVID-19 vaccine. The table came from immunoSEQ multiplex PCR; TCRdb's copy has only in-frame clones and leaves some out. The sample carries about 150,000 clones, around 90% recorded once. The sequencing here drew on peripheral blood, taken 28 days after the second AZD1222 dose. These receptors were taken from an adult who received the AZD1222 COVID-19 vaccine.

V usage is TRBV10-1 and J usage is TRBJ1-6; D is undetermined. The V gene's germline CDR1 is WNHNN and CDR2 SYGVQD (reference sequence). The V gene lost 4 bases and the J gene lost 6 bases, with 7 bases spanning the gap. CDR3 length equals 13 residues. Written as DNA, the CDR3 is TGCGCCAGCAGTGCGGCAGCTAATTCACCCCTCCACTTT. Protein product: CASSAAANSPLHF.

The gene calls are TRBV7-9 and TRBJ1-1; D may be TRBD1 (6 bases). The CDR3 loop spans 14 amino acids. The germline V gene has CDR1 SEHNR and CDR2 FQNEAQ (reference sequence). The V and J ends lost 6 bases and 4 bases respectively, with 15 bases between them. Here the CDR3 reads CASSVQGQSTEAFF. Here the CDR3 DNA reads TGTGCCAGCAGTGTTCAGGGGCAGTCCACTGAAGCTTTCTTT.

This chain uses TRBV6-5 with TRBJ1-6, with 7 bases that match TRBD1. Per germline, CDR1 MNHEY and CDR2 SVGAGI. The length of the CDR3 is 14 residues. V lost 5 bases, J lost 10 bases, and 8 bases stayed unmatched. The CDR3 nucleotides read TGTGCCAGCAGTCCTACAGGGGTTGGATCACCCCTCCACTTT. Translated: CASSPTGVGSPLHF.

The chain couples TRBV2 to TRBJ2-1; tentative D call: TRBD1 (6 bases). V lost 8 bases to trimming and J lost 2 bases, with 10 bases between them. The germline CDR1 and CDR2 sequences are SNHLY and FYNNEI. The CDR3 runs 13 residues. The CDR3 loop is CASGQFTYNEQFF. CDR3 DNA sequence: TGTGCCAGCGGACAGTTTACCTACAATGAGCAGTTCTTC.

This rearrangement joins TRBV4-1 to TRBJ2-7; the D gene is possibly TRBD1 (6 bases). This CDR3 has 14 residues. The germline V gene has CDR1 MGHRA and CDR2 YSYEKL. Trimming stripped 1 base from V and 0 bases from J, with 7 bases between. The CDR3 DNA reads as TGCGCCAGCAGCCAAGTACAGGGCTCCTACGAGCAGTACTTC. Translated: CASSQVQGSYEQYF.

The rearrangement links TRBV6-5 to TRBJ2-1; 10 nucleotides align to TRBD2. V shed 0 bases and J 5 bases; nucleotides not matched to a gene: 1. Germline CDR1 and CDR2: MNHEY and SVGAGI. CDR3 size: 15 residues. The CDR3 protein is CASSYSLAGDNEQFF. The CDR3 DNA follows: TGTGCCAGCAGTTACTCCCTAGCGGGAGACAATGAGCAGTTCTTC.

A note on this clone: Other DNA sequences in this sample translate to the same CDR3. CDR3 coding DNA: TGTGCCAGCTCACCCCGCGACGGGAACACTGAAGCTTTCTTT. It specifies CASSPRDGNTEAFF. The genes are TRBV18 and TRBJ1-1, with D unresolved. This CDR3 contains 14 residues. The V gene lost 3 bases and the J gene lost 1 base, with 9 bases spanning the gap. Germline CDR1 is KGHSH and CDR2 is LQKENI.

The chain joins TRBV11-2 to TRBJ1-2; D may be TRBD1 (6 bases). Per germline, CDR1 SGHAT and CDR2 FQNNGV. The CDR3 spans 13 residues. Trimming removed 4 bases at V and 2 bases at J, with 8 bases between. The CDR3 bases are TGTGCCAGCAGCTACACAGGGAACTATGGCTACACCTTC. Its translation is CASSYTGNYGYTF.

The sample holds one count of this clone. This chain connects TRBV19 to TRBJ1-2; D perhaps matches TRBD1 (5 bases). Per the germline V gene, CDR1 is LNHDA and CDR2 is SQIVND (reference sequence). Trimming removed 3 bases from V and 6 bases from J, with 20 bases in between. This CDR3 has 16 amino acids. The CDR3 loop is CASSISHGGSHDGYTF. For the CDR3, the DNA is TGTGCCAGTAGTATTTCGCACGGGGGTTCGCATGATGGCTACACCTTC.

The V gene is TRBV18, the J gene TRBJ1-2; D remains ambiguous. The germline V gene encodes CDR1 KGHSH and CDR2 LQKENI. There are 14 residues in the CDR3. Trimming removed 1 base at V and 7 bases at J, with 13 bases between. Here the CDR3 DNA reads TGTGCCAGCTCACCACATCCGACGAGTGGTGGCTACACCTTC. It encodes CASSPHPTSGGYTF.